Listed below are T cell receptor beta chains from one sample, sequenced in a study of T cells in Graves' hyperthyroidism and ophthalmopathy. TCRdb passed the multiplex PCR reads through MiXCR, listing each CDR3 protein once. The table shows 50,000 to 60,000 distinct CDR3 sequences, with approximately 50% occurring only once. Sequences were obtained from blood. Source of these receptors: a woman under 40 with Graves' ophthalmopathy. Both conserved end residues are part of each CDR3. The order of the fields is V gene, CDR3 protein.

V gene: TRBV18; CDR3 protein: CASSPVRLDYTF
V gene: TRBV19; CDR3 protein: CASSPGLAGVREQYF
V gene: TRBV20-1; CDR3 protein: CSAATSGRAYEQYF
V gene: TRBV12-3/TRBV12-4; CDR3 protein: CASSSQLGQDRPRHF
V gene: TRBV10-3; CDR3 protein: CAISEGAGANVLTF
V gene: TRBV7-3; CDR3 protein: CASSLDTGELFF
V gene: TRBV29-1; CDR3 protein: CSVRHRVDTEAFF
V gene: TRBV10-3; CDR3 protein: CAISASGPNTGELFF
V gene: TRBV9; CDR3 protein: CASSSGSGNTIYF
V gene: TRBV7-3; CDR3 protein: CASSLSQNTEAEQFF
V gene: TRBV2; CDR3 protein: CASSPRGSGRTNEQYF
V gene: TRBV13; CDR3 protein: CASSFSRGPWETQYF
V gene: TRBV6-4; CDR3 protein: CASSSGHGPGVADTQYF
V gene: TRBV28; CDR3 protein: CASSINYGTVYGYTF
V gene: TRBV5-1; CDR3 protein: CASSLGLAGSEQYF
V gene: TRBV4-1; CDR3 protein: CASSERDRTAYEQYF
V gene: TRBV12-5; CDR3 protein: CASGASGVNTIYF
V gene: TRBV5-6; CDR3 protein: CASCSGACGNTEAFF
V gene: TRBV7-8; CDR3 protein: CASSFYRDTGEYGYTF
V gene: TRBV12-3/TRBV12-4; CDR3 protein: CASGRDQETQYF
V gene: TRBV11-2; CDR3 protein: CAWSLGPPAAGNTIYF
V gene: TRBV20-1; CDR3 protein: CSAQQPQGRNSPLHF
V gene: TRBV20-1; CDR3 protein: CSAGLAGVGEQYF
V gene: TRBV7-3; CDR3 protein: CASSSDAGGNQPQHF
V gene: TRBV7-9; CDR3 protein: CASSLGGEAFF
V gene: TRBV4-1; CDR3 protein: CASSQELAGQGGSPLHF
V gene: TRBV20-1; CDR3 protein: CSADLQTSGRLADTQCF
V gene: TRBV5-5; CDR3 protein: CASSVRETSGRATAYEQYF
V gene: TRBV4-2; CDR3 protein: CASSQDIQEETQYF
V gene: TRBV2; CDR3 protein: CASREAGAGTDTQYF
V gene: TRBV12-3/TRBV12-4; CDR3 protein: CASSPTGNEQFF
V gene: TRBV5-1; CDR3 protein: CASNPGLVYNEQFF
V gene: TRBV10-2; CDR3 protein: CASSESEGRVNQPQYF
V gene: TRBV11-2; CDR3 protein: CASSLGWRNSYEQYF
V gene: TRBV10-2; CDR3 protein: CASSESYGEQFF
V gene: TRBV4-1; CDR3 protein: CANSHVSSEQYF
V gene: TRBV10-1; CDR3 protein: CASSEGRTDTQYF
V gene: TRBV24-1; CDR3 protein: CVTGAVSIDTQYF
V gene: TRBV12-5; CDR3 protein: CASGSGGGETQYF
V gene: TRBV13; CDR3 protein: CASAEYGATNEQFF
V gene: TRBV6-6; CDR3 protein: CASRRTSQGTDTQYF